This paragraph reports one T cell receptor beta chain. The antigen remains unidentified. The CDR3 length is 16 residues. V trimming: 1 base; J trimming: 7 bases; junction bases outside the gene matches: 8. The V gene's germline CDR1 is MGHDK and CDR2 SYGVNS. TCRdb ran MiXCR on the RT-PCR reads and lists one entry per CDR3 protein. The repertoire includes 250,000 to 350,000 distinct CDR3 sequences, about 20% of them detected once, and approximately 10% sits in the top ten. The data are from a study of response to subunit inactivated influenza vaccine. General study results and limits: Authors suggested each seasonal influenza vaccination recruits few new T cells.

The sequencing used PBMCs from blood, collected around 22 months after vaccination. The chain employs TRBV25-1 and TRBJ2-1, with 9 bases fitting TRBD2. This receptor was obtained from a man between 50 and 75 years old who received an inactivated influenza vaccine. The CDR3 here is CASSEWGGGARNEQFF. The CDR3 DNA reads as TGTGCCAGCAGTGAATGGGGCGGGGGGGCCAGGAATGAGCAGTTCTTC.